These 26 T cell receptor beta chains were all obtained from the same sample, sequenced in a study of T cell repertoires in cytomegalovirus infection. Via MiXCR, TCRdb re-called the reads, giving one row per CDR3 protein. Of roughly 760,000 distinct CDR3 sequences listed, 35% to 45% were seen once; the top ten hold 2.5% to 3.5%. The specimen sequenced was PBMCs. The source of these receptors is a human donor in good health (CMV status not recorded). Some clones in this sample may be carry-over from other donors' samples.

This clonotype was seen ten or more times. The chain links TRBV5-5 to TRBJ1-3; D may be TRBD1 (6 bases). The CDR3 contains 14 residues. Germline CDR1 reads SGHKS; CDR2 reads YYEKEE (reference sequence). Trimming removed 5 bases from V and 2 bases from J, with 11 bases in between. The CDR3 nucleotides are TGTGCCAGCAGAGCAGGGGCCGCTGGAAACACCATATATTTT. This gives the protein CASRAGAAGNTIYF.

The gene calls are TRBV6-5 and TRBJ2-2, with D hard to call. Germline CDR1 and CDR2: MNHEY and SVGAGI. Trimming removed 2 bases from V and 7 bases from J, with 5 bases in between. The CDR3 extends over 12 amino acids. The CDR3 nucleotides are TGTGCCAGCAGTTACGAAAACGGGGAGCTGTTTTTT. Translating gives CASSYENGELFF.

A few counts support this clonotype. J is TRBJ2-3 and V is TRBV28, with TRBD2 identical over 14 bases. CDR3 length: 20 amino acids. The V gene's germline CDR1 is MDHEN and CDR2 SYDVKM. J lost 2 bases, V lost 6 bases, and 16 bases had no gene match. The CDR3 sequence: CASSVVGRGLAGEHTDTQYF. In DNA form, the CDR3 reads TGTGCCAGCAGCGTTGTCGGGCGGGGACTAGCGGGGGAGCACACAGATACGCAGTATTTT.

This clonotype was counted many times. The CDR3 loop is CASSPHPQKTLGPHEQYF. DNA of the CDR3: TGTGCCAGCAGCCCCCACCCTCAGAAGACCCTGGGCCCTCACGAGCAGTACTTC. The V gene is TRBV11-2, the J gene TRBJ2-7; no firm D call. Per germline, CDR1 SGHAT and CDR2 FQNNGV. Trimming took off 5 bases at V and 5 bases at J, with 28 bases between the two ends. This CDR3 is 18 amino acids long. Drawing the rest from reference TRBV11-2 and TRBJ2-7, the complete variable domain is EAGVAQSPRYKIIEKRQSVAFWCNPISGHATLYWYQQILGQGPKLLIQFQNNGVVDDSQLPKDRFSAERLKGVDSTLKIQPAKLEDSAVYLCASSPHPQKTLGPHEQYFGPGTRLTVT.

The chain recombines TRBV7-9 with TRBJ1-1, with D unresolved. Germline V lookup: CDR1 SEHNR, CDR2 FQNEAQ (reference sequence). CDR3 length: 14 amino acids. Trimming pared 2 bases from V and 5 bases from J, leaving 12 bases between. The chain's CDR3 is CASSLKGRETEAFF. The CDR3, as DNA: TGTGCCAGCAGCTTAAAAGGGAGGGAAACTGAAGCTTTCTTT.

This clonotype was picked up a small number of times. The chain couples TRBV7-9 to TRBJ2-5; D is possibly TRBD2 (5 bases). Germline CDR1 and CDR2: SEHNR and FQNEAQ (reference sequence). The CDR3 contains 12 residues. Trimming stripped 1 base from V and 7 bases from J, with 7 bases between. The CDR3 spells CASSLDEGTQYF. The CDR3 DNA follows: TGTGCCAGCAGCTTAGACGAGGGGACCCAGTACTTC.

The chain combines TRBV19 with TRBJ1-1; D gene uncertain. With 6 bases removed from V and 2 bases from J, the gap between germline ends came to 13 bases. The CDR3 is 14 residues long. Germline assignment: CDR1 LNHDA and CDR2 SQIVND (reference sequence). This CDR3 is CASRQRPTNTEAFF. CDR3 DNA sequence: TGTGCCAGTAGACAAAGACCCACAAACACTGAAGCTTTCTTT.

This chain links TRBV7-8 with TRBJ1-6, with 9 bases aligning to TRBD1. V lost 1 base to trimming and J lost 9 bases; unmatched junction nucleotides: 1. The V gene's germline CDR1 is SGHVS and CDR2 FQNEAQ. The CDR3 sequence is 14 residues long. CDR3 in amino acids: CASSLVGQGSPLHF. CDR3 coding DNA: TGTGCCAGCAGCTTAGTGGGACAGGGTTCACCCCTCCACTTT.

The rearrangement uses TRBV12-3 or TRBV12-4 and TRBJ2-1, with TRBD1 matching 7 bases. The CDR3 loop spans 15 amino acids. J was trimmed by 2 bases and V by 5 bases; bases with no gene match: 6. CDR3: CASSTRQGPYNEQFF. Here the CDR3 DNA reads TGTGCCAGCAGTACACGACAGGGCCCCTACAATGAGCAGTTCTTC.

This clonotype has only a few counts. J is TRBJ2-5 and V is TRBV7-4; no reliable D call. The V end was cut by 6 bases, the J end by 7 bases, with 24 bases between. The CDR3 runs 16 residues. Germline CDR1 reads SGHVT; CDR2 reads SQSDAQ. Here the CDR3 DNA reads TGTGCCAGCAGGGTAAACGCCGGAGACAACATAGGGACCCAGTACTTC. It codes for CASRVNAGDNIGTQYF.

This clonotype was recorded many times. V and J are TRBV20-1 and TRBJ2-3; D not certain. V was clipped by 2 bases and J by 4 bases, with 4 bases between them. Germline values: CDR1 DFQATT, CDR2 SNEGSKA (reference sequence). CDR3 length equals 11 residues. The CDR3: CSARLADTQYF. In DNA form, the CDR3 reads TGCAGTGCTAGACTGGCAGATACGCAGTATTTT.

This chain connects TRBV15 to TRBJ2-2, with 10 bases matching TRBD2. Trimming removed 5 bases from V and 1 base from J; junction bases left unmatched: 10. Germline V gene sequence: CDR1 LNHNV, CDR2 YYDKDF (reference sequence). The CDR3 runs 18 residues. The CDR3 loop reads CATSGREREGRNTGELFF. CDR3 sequence (DNA): TGTGCCACCAGCGGCAGAGAGCGGGAGGGCCGGAACACCGGGGAGCTGTTTTTT.

A note on this clonotype: One junction end disagrees with the germline gene, perhaps due to a read error. This chain uses TRBV7-2 with TRBJ2-1; the match to TRBD2 covers 10 bases. Germline V CDR1 and CDR2: SGHTA, FQGNSA. This CDR3 has 15 amino acids. The chain's CDR3 is CSSSLASGSYNEQFF. As DNA, the CDR3 is TGTTCCAGCAGCTTAGCTAGCGGGAGCTACAATGAGCAGTTCTTC.

The table lists this clonotype with a few counts. This rearrangement joins TRBV6-1 to TRBJ2-3, with 7 positions matching TRBD2. Germline CDR1 reads MNHNS; CDR2 reads SASEGT. The CDR3 has 16 amino acids. The ends lost 8 bases at V and 0 bases at J; junction bases unmatched: 11. CDR3: CASEEFEGGSTDTQYF. The CDR3 DNA reads TGTGCCAGCGAGGAGTTCGAGGGAGGGAGCACAGATACGCAGTATTTT.

Note on this clonotype: A junction boundary mismatches the germline segment, possibly from a read error. This chain uses TRBV30 with TRBJ1-5, with D possibly being TRBD1 (5 bases). The germline V gene has CDR1 GTSNPN and CDR2 SVGIG (reference sequence). The CDR3 sequence is 15 residues long. This chain's CDR3 is CACSAGILGNQPQHF. CDR3 sequence (DNA): TGCGCCTGCAGTGCAGGGATTTTAGGCAATCAGCCCCAGCATTTT.

This chain links TRBV29-1 with TRBJ2-3; 7 nucleotides line up with TRBD1. The CDR3 covers 14 residues. Trimming removed 7 bases from V and 3 bases from J; junction bases left unmatched: 10. CDR1 and CDR2 from the germline V gene are SQVTM and ANQGSEA. This CDR3 reads CSAGEGARTDTQYF. CDR3 nucleotide sequence: TGCAGCGCCGGTGAGGGGGCTCGGACAGATACGCAGTATTTT.

This clonotype has ten or more counts. This chain links TRBV7-8 with TRBJ1-4, with a possible D match to TRBD1 (5 bases). The CDR3 sequence is 17 residues long. V shed 5 bases and J shed 0 bases, with 16 bases lying between them. Looked up from germline, CDR1 is SGHVS and CDR2 is FQNEAQ. CDR3 region: CASSPDGRGTTNEKLFF. The CDR3, as DNA: TGTGCCAGCAGCCCCGATGGCCGGGGGACAACTAATGAAAAACTGTTTTTT. The full variable domain, completed using reference TRBV7-8 and TRBJ1-4, is GAGVSQSPRYKVAKRGQDVALRCDPISGHVSLFWYQQALGQGPEFLTYFQNEAQLDKSGLPSDRFFAERPEGSVSTLKIQRTQQEDSAVYLCASSPDGRGTTNEKLFFGSGTQLSVL.

Concerning this clonotype itself: This may arise from a read error, as a much more abundant clone is one base away. J is TRBJ1-2 and V is TRBV7-2, with unresolved D. Deletions cut 1 base from V and 5 bases from J, with 20 bases between. Germline V lookup: CDR1 SGHTA, CDR2 FQGNSA. This CDR3 has 17 residues. DNA for the CDR3: TGTGCCAGCAGCTTAGATAGTAAGGTGGGAGCTCGGTATGGCTACACCTTC. It yields the protein CASSLDSKVGARYGYTF.

This clonotype was detected a few times. The chain combines TRBV7-2 with TRBJ2-4; maybe TRBD1 (7 bases). The CDR3 contains 16 residues. The ends were cut back, 5 bases at V and 1 base at J, with 15 bases in the middle. Germline V CDR1 and CDR2: SGHTA, FQGNSA. For the CDR3, the DNA is TGTGCCAGCAGCCCCGACAGGGCGGGGGCCAAAAACATTCAGTACTTC. Protein sequence: CASSPDRAGAKNIQYF.

About this clonotype: A much larger clone differs by one base, so this may be a read error. This CDR3 fails to terminate in the conserved phenylalanine or tryptophan, so it likely reflects a read error. The J gene is TRBJ2-3, the V gene TRBV12-3 or TRBV12-4; D gene ambiguous. Trimming took 6 bases from V and 3 from J, leaving 4 bases between them. CDR3 length equals 11 residues. CDR3 sequence: CASRLTDTQYC. In DNA, the CDR3 is TGTGCCAGCAGGTTAACAGATACGCAGTATTGT.

The chain couples TRBV29-1 to TRBJ1-2, with a possible D match to TRBD1 (5 bases). Germline lookup yields CDR1 SQVTM and CDR2 ANQGSEA. With 7 bases removed from V and 4 bases from J, the gap between germline ends came to 16 bases. The CDR3 totals 13 residues. The CDR3 bases are TGCAGCGCTAGTGGACCAGGGACCTATGGCTACACCTTC. Amino acid sequence: CSASGPGTYGYTF.

This clonotype came up many times. The chain couples TRBV7-2 to TRBJ1-2, with D tentatively TRBD1 (5 bases). Per the germline V gene, CDR1 is SGHTA and CDR2 is FQGNSA. V lost 7 bases and J 8 bases, leaving 14 bases between the germline ends. This CDR3 region has 12 residues. The CDR3 loop is CASTTQGQGYTF. As DNA, the CDR3 is TGTGCCAGCACCACTCAGGGTCAAGGCTACACCTTC.

This clonotype occurred a few times. The chain carries TRBV6-1 and TRBJ2-7; possibly TRBD1 or TRBD2 for D (5 bases each). V was trimmed by 6 bases and J by 3 bases, leaving 15 bases between them. CDR3 size: 14 residues. Germline V lookup: CDR1 MNHNS, CDR2 SASEGT. The CDR3 nucleotides read TGTGCCAGCAGGAAGGGGACGGGGTACTACGAGCAGTACTTC. Translated, it gives CASRKGTGYYEQYF.

This chain uses TRBV20-1 with TRBJ2-7; weak D call: TRBD1 (5 bases). V lost 5 bases and J lost 5, with 25 bases in between. Germline CDR1 DFQATT, CDR2 SNEGSKA (reference sequence). The CDR3 runs 16 residues. In DNA, the CDR3 is TGCAGTGCTCCGAACCACTTCGGGCAGGGTATGAACGAGCAGTACTTC. Translating it yields CSAPNHFGQGMNEQYF.

The chain recombines TRBV20-1 with TRBJ1-3, with D unclear. Germline CDR1 reads DFQATT; CDR2 reads SNEGSKA (reference sequence). V was shortened by 5 bases and J by 4 bases, with 18 bases between the two germline ends. This CDR3 region has 15 residues. The CDR3: CSAPFPRVGGNTIYF. As DNA, the CDR3 is TGCAGTGCTCCATTCCCTCGTGTAGGGGGAAACACCATATATTTT.

This clonotype appeared once. A much more abundant neighbour one base away suggests this may be a read error. The rearrangement uses TRBV7-9 and TRBJ1-1; 7 bases are shared with TRBD1. Per germline, CDR1 SEHNR and CDR2 FQNEAQ (reference sequence). The CDR3 has 16 residues. CDR3 DNA: TGTGCCAGCAGCTCGAAACAGGGGACGGAGAGCACTGAAGATTTCTTT. It translates to CASSSKQGTESTEDFF.